The present TCR beta chain was sequenced within a study of graft-versus-host responses after intestinal transplantation. Study-wide background: Multivisceral, liver-intestinal, or isolated intestinal transplants were received by the recipients. Anti-thymocyte globulin induction, then tacrolimus and steroids for about 3 years, went to all recipients.

Libraries were prepared by immunoSEQ multiplex PCR; TCRdb keeps only in-frame clonotypes and omits some of them. The sample includes just under 50,000 clones, approximately 88% seen only once; the top ten take about 0.42%. The length of the CDR3 is 16 residues. Between the trimmed V and J ends, which lost 2 bases and 0 bases, there was a span of 11 bases. The germline V gene encodes CDR1 MNHNS and CDR2 SASEGT. Regarding the study as a whole: Subjects displaying graft-donor T cell macrochimerism possessed elevated graft-versus-host to host-versus-graft clonal ratios inside allografts. GvH clones occurred in recipient marrow; some first appeared in ileum or blood.

To note about this clone: Its antigen is as yet unknown.

The sequencing here drew on unstimulated CD4+ T cells sorted from spleen or lymph node cells, taken before transplant. The chain links TRBV6-1 to TRBJ1-5, with no clear D. The TCR was taken from a human donor who was the organ donor for an intestinal transplant. In DNA, the CDR3 is TGTGCCAGCAGTGAACCCACCTTTTATAGCAATCAGCCCCAGCATTTT. It encodes CASSEPTFYSNQPQHF.